The T cell receptor (beta chain) described here comes from a study of PD-1 blockade in classical Hodgkin lymphoma. Whole-study results and caveats: Complete responders' baseline diversity resembled that of newly diagnosed patients. Baseline TCR diversity was reportedly lower in newly diagnosed patients than healthy donors.

Relapses following autologous stem cell transplantation were seen in all patients, with brentuximab vedotin exposure varying. This clone was detected only once. The antigen is undetermined. Per germline, CDR1 MDHEN and CDR2 SYDVKM. The CDR3 is made up of 15 amino acids. Trimming took 6 bases from V and 0 from J, leaving 9 bases between them. The table came from immunoSEQ multiplex PCR; TCRdb's copy has only in-frame clones and leaves some out. The sample yields approximately 17,000 clones, approximately 69% seen once. The receptor was derived from a human donor with classical Hodgkin lymphoma. The chain carries TRBV28 and TRBJ2-6, with D possibly called TRBD1 or TRBD2 (5 bases each). The sample here was peripheral blood mononuclear cells (PBMCs), taken before the second cycle of nivolumab. As DNA, the CDR3 is TGTGCCAGCAGGGGGACCGGCTCTGGGGCCAACGTCCTGACTTTC. Protein product: CASRGTGSGANVLTF.